This is a list of T cell receptor beta chains from one sample in a study of early T cells in non-severe SARS-CoV-2 infection. TCRdb reprocessed the 5' RACE reads via MiXCR and lists one record per CDR3 protein. The sample holds 25,000 to 30,000 distinct CDR3 sequences, 4.5% to 6% seen once. The sequenced material came from whole blood. These receptors were taken from an adult who was a healthcare worker with PCR-confirmed SARS-CoV-2 infection or an uninfected control (not recorded which). Both conserved end residues are part of each CDR3. Clone size, where shown, is once, few, many, or a class for clones that have expanded.

V	J	size	CDR3
TRBV3-1	TRBJ2-1	few	CASSQAEGDTANEQFF
TRBV24-1	TRBJ2-1	many	CATSVSGVNEQFF
TRBV4-1	TRBJ2-3	many	CASSQGGGTVSTDTQYF
TRBV6-2/TRBV6-3	TRBJ2-6	few	CASSPYGGAGANVLTF
TRBV11-2	TRBJ2-3	many	CASSSTEGAGGLTDTQYF
TRBV12-5	TRBJ1-1	many	CASGLTGGNTEAFF
TRBV7-8	TRBJ1-6	many	CASSLAVRSSSYNSPLHF
TRBV7-2	TRBJ2-7	many	CASSPGTLYYEQYF
TRBV12-3/TRBV12-4	TRBJ2-2	many	CASSLSPASGRRTGELFF
TRBV5-4	TRBJ2-7	many	CASSQDTQGPYEQYF
TRBV10-1	TRBJ2-2	few	CASSVQGDGELFF
TRBV11-2	TRBJ2-1	few	CASSSEFKGASYNEQFF
TRBV29-1	TRBJ2-1	few	CSVENGQEQFF
TRBV4-3	TRBJ1-6	medium-sized	CASSLKPWESPLHF
TRBV7-2	TRBJ2-3	many	CASSSQSGGAVADTQYF
TRBV27	TRBJ1-4	few	CASSADRGPTNEKLFF
TRBV28	TRBJ2-1	many	CASSPRTGLAGIASYNEQFF
TRBV20-1	TRBJ2-1	many	CSARPLAGPYNEQFF
TRBV7-9	TRBJ1-4	NA	CASSQLGQIDEKLFF
TRBV7-9	TRBJ2-5	medium-sized	CASSSEETQYF
TRBV10-3	TRBJ2-7	NA	CAISPGRGAYEQYF
TRBV12-3/TRBV12-4	TRBJ1-1	few	CASSGGAYGNTEAFF
TRBV11-2	TRBJ2-2	few	CASSLRSSGGAIDTGELFF
TRBV6-2/TRBV6-3	TRBJ1-2	NA	CASTGTGYGYTF
TRBV7-2	TRBJ2-3	many	CASSLLGGRTDTQYF
TRBV7-2	TRBJ2-2	NA	CASSRTYTGELFF
TRBV7-7	TRBJ1-6	many	CVSTAGTENNSPLHF
TRBV9	TRBJ2-1	many	CASSVAAAVSYNEQFF
TRBV7-8	TRBJ2-7	medium-sized	CASSLTGHEQYF
TRBV6-6	TRBJ1-2	many	CASSSSYGYTF
TRBV7-8	TRBJ2-1	many	CASSFGSPPEQFF
TRBV11-2	TRBJ1-3	NA	CASSLFRGEGNTIYF
TRBV4-3	TRBJ2-3	NA	CASSQAYILAGVSTDTQYF
TRBV11-2	TRBJ2-7	NA	CASSLPGQGSNEQYF
TRBV30	TRBJ1-1	NA	CAWSGGTFEAFF
TRBV7-6	TRBJ2-1	NA	CASSSRGDSNNEQFF
TRBV6-5	TRBJ2-6	many	CASARRNGANVLTF
TRBV4-3	TRBJ2-1	many	CASSQDPPLTSGFYNEQFF
TRBV7-2	TRBJ2-3	many	CASSLATMGDTQYF
TRBV7-6	TRBJ2-3	many	CASSSGLAGARRPHLF
TRBV7-2	TRBJ1-1	many	CASSLQPQGIGTEAFF
TRBV11-2	TRBJ1-4	many	CASSLISGQGYEKLFF
TRBV12-3/TRBV12-4	TRBJ2-1	NA	CASSFPSSYNEQFF
TRBV28	TRBJ2-1	many	CASSPQTSGIGGGEQFF
TRBV15	TRBJ2-7	NA	CATRDDRSHLNEQYF
TRBV2	TRBJ2-5	many	CASSGGLAEETQYF
TRBV11-3	TRBJ1-6	few	CASSQILGSPLHF
TRBV6-6	TRBJ1-5	many	CASSPNARQGLKPQHF
TRBV6-1	TRBJ2-3	NA	CASSEVISRGDTQYF
TRBV28	TRBJ1-1	many	CASHIKSTEAFF
TRBV5-1	TRBJ2-7	NA	CASSDSPGQIEQYF
TRBV11-2	TRBJ2-3	many	CASSPTRTSETDTQYF
TRBV19	TRBJ2-7	many	CASSTTGGDYEQYF
TRBV7-9	TRBJ2-3	many	CASSPQGGSTDTQYF
TRBV12-3/TRBV12-4	TRBJ1-2	NA	CASSRRLGRGPYGYTF
TRBV3-1	TRBJ2-7	many	CASSQDLGTGRIF
TRBV28	TRBJ2-2	few	CASSLNRVDTGELFF